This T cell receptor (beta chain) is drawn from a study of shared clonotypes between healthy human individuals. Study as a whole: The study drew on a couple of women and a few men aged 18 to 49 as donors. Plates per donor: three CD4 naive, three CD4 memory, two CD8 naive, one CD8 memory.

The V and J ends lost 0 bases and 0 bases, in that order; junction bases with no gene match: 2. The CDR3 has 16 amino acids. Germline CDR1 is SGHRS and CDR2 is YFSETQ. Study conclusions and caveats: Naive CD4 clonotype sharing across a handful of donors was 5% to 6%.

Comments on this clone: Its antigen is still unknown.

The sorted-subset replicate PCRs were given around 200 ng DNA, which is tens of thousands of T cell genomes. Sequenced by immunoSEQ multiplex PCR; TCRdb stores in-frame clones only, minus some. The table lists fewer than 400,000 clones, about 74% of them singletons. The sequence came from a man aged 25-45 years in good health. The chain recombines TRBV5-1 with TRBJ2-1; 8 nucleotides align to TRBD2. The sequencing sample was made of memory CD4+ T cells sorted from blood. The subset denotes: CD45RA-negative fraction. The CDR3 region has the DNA TGCGCCAGCAGCTTGGTCCTAGCGGGCTCCTACAATGAGCAGTTCTTC. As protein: CASSLVLAGSYNEQFF.